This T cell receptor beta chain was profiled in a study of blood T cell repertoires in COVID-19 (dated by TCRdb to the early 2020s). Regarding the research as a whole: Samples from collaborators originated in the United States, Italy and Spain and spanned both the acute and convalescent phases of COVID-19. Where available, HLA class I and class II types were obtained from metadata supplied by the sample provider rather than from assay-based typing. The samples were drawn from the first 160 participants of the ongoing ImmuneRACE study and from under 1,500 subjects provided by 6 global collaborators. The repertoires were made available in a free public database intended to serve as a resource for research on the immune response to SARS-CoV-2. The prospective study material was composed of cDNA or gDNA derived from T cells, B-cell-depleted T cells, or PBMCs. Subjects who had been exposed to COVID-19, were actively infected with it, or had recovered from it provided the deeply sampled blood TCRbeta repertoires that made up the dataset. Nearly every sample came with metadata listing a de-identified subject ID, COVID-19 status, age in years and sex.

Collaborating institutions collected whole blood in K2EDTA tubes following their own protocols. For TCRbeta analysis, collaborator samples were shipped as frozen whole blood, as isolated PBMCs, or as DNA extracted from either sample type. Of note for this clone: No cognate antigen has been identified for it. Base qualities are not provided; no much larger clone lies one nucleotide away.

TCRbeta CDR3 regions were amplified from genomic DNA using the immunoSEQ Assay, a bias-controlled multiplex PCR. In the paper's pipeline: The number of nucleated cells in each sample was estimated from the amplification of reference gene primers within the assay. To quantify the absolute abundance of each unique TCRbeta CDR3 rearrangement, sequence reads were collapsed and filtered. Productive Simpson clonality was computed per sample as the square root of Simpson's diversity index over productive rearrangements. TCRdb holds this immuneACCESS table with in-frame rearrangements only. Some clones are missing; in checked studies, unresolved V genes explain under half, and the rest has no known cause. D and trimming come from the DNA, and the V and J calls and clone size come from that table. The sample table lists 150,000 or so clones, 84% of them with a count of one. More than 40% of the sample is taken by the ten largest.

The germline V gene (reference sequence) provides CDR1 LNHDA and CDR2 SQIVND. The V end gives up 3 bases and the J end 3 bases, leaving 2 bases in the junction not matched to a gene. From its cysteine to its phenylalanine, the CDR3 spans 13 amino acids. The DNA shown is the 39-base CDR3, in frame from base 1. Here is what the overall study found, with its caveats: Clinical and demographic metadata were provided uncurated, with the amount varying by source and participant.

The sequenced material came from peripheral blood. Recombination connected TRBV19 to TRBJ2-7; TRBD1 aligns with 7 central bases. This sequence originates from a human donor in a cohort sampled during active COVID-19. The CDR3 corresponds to CASSITGDYEQYF. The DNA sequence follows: TGTGCCAGTAGTATTACAGGGGACTACGAGCAGTACTTC.